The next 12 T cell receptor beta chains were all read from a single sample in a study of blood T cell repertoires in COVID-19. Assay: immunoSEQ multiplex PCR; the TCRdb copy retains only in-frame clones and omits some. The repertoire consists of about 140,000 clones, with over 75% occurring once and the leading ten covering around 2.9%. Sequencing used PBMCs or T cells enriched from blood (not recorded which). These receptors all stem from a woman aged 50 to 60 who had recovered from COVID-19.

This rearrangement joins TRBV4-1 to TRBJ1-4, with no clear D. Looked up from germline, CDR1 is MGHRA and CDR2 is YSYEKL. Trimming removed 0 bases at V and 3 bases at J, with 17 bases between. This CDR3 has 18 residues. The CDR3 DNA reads TGCGCCAGCAGCCAAGAGACTTTGGTGTCCACACCTAATGAAAAACTGTTTTTT. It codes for CASSQETLVSTPNEKLFF.

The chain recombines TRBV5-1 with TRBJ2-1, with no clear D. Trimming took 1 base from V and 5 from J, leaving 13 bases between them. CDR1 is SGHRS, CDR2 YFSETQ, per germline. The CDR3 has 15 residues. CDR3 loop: CASSLKPSGDNEQFF. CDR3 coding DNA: TGCGCCAGCAGCTTGAAGCCCTCGGGTGACAATGAGCAGTTCTTC.

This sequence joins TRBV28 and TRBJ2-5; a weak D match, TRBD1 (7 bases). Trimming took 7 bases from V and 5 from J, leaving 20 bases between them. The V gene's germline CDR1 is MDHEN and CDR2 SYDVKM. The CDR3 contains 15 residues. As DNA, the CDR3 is TGTGCCAGCAATAGGGCGGAGGGGGCGCGGGAGACCCAGTACTTC. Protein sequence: CASNRAEGARETQYF.

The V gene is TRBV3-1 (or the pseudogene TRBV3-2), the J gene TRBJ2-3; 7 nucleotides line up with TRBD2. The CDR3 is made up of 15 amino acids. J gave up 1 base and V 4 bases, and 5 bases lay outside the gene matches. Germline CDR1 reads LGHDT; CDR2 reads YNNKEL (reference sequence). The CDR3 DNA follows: TGTGCCAGCAGCCTTTCGGGACTACGCACAGATACGCAGTATTTT. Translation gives CASSLSGLRTDTQYF.

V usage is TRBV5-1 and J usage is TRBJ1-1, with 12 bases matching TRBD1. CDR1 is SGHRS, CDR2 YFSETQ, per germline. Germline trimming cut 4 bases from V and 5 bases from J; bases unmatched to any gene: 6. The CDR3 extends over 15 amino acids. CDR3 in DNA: TGCGCCAGCAGCCCGGGACAGGGGGCCGGAACTGAAGCTTTCTTT. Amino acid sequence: CASSPGQGAGTEAFF.

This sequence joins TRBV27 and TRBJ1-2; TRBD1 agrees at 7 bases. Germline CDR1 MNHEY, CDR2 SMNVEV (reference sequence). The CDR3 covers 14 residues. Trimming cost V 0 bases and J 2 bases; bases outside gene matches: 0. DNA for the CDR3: TGTGCCAGCAGTTTATCACAGGGGAACTATGGCTACACCTTC. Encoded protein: CASSLSQGNYGYTF.

The DNA for the CDR3 is TGTGCCAGCAGGGAAGAGGGTTCACCAAATGAAAAACTGTTTTTT. Its protein is CASREEGSPNEKLFF. The chain combines TRBV28 with TRBJ1-4; D ambiguous. V lost 6 bases and J 5 bases, leaving 16 bases between the germline ends. The CDR3 is made up of 15 amino acids. Germline V gene sequence: CDR1 MDHEN, CDR2 SYDVKM.

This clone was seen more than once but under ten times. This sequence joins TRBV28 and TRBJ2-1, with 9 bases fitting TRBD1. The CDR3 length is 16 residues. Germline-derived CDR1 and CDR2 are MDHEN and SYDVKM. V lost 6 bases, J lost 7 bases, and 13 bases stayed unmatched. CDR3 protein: CASSPRPGTGTNEQFF. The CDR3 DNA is TGTGCCAGCAGCCCCCGTCCCGGGACAGGGACAAATGAGCAGTTCTTC.

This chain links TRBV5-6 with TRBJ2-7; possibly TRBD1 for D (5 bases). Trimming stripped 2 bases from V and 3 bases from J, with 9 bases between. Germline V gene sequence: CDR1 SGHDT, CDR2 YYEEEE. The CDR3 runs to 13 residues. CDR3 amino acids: CASSFPGHYEQYF. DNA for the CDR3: TGTGCCAGCAGCTTCCCAGGGCACTACGAGCAGTACTTC.

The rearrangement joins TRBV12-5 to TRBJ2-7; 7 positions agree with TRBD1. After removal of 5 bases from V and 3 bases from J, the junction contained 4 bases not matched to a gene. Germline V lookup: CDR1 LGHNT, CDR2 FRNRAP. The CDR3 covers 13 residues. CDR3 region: CASGRDSDYEQYF. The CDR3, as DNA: TGTGCTAGTGGTCGGGACAGCGACTACGAGCAGTACTTC.

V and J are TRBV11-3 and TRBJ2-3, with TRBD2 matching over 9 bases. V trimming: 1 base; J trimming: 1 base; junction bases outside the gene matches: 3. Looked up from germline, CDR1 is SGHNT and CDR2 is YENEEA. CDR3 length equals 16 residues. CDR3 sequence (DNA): TGTGCCAGCAGCTTAGGGTCTAGCGGGGGCACAGATACGCAGTATTTT. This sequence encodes CASSLGSSGGTDTQYF. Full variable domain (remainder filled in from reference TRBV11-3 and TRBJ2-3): EAGVVQSPRYKIIEKKQPVAFWCNPISGHNTLYWYLQNLGQGPELLIRYENEEAVDDSQLPKDRFSAERLKGVDSTLKIQPAELGDSAVYLCASSLGSSGGTDTQYFGPGTRLTVL.

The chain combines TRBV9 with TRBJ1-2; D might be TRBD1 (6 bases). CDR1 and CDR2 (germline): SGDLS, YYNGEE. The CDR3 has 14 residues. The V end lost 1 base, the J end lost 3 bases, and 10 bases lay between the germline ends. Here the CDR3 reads CASSVTGTDYGYTF. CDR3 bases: TGTGCCAGCAGCGTAACAGGGACCGACTATGGCTACACCTTC.